This TCR beta chain was sequenced for a study of T-cell reconstitution after alpha-beta-depleted transplantation in children. Molecular barcoding with unique molecular identifiers was used for the TCRbeta library. TCRdb ran MiXCR on the PCR reads and lists one entry per CDR3 protein. The sample lists approximately 240,000 distinct CDR3 sequences; about 8.8% were seen once. Deletions cut 6 bases from V and 4 bases from J, with 22 bases between. Germline CDR1 SGHRS, CDR2 YFSETQ. The CDR3 contains 16 residues. The V call is TRBV5-1, the J call TRBJ1-2; unclear D gene. Sample: PBMCs from the stem cell graft donor, taken from the stem cell graft. This receptor was taken from a human donor who donated a stem cell graft to a child with SCID. The CDR3 is CASTLGLREVGYGYTF. The CDR3 nucleotides are TGCGCCAGCACCCTTGGGTTGAGGGAAGTCGGCTATGGCTACACCTTC.